Detailed here is one T cell receptor beta chain. The antigen is unknown. This sample was taken from a study of cytomegalovirus exposure and HLA in healthy donors. Study-level points and caveats: Per published reports, the classifier diagnosed cytomegalovirus status with high specificity and sensitivity.

Clones were sequenced by immunoSEQ multiplex PCR, and TCRdb holds only the in-frame ones, with some missing. In the table there are 250,000 to 400,000 clones, 88% of which are singletons. It was the roughly 130-subject validation cohort, separate from the roughly 700-subject first cohort, to which the donors belonged. This CDR3 is built from 17 residues. The V gene lost 4 bases and the J gene lost 4 bases, with 23 bases spanning the gap. The germline V gene encodes CDR1 MGHRA and CDR2 YSYEKL. The sequence was collected from a man younger than 45 in good health and CMV-seronegative. The sequenced sample was PBMCs. The chain carries TRBV4-1 and TRBJ2-7; maybe TRBD1 (7 bases). CDR3 DNA: TGCGCCAGCAGCCCCCAGGGGGACGGGGGTTGGCCGTACGAGCAGTACTTC. Its protein is CASSPQGDGGWPYEQYF.